What follows describes a single TCR beta chain. The antigen this receptor binds is unknown. Base qualities were left out, and no much larger clone turns up one base away. This sample is drawn from a study of glioma-infiltrating T cells after dendritic cell vaccination (dated by TCRdb to 2016 to 2018). With regard to the full study: The cohort included some 15 glioblastoma patients drawn from Phase I and II dendritic cell vaccination trials, of whom 9 were newly diagnosed and 6 had recurrent disease. Patients received autologous tumor lysate-pulsed dendritic cell vaccination between about 2003 and 2013. To make the vaccine, monocyte-derived dendritic cells were cultured for 6 to 7 days with IL-4 and GM-CSF and then pulsed overnight with autologous tumor lysate. Each patient got three intradermal injections of the dendritic cell vaccine, spaced at biweekly intervals, in the arm below the axilla. Tumor-infiltrating lymphocyte content was quantified and tumor and blood repertoires were compared in dendritic cell-vaccinated glioblastoma patients by deep sequencing of TCR beta CDR3 regions. Survival after dendritic cell vaccination was correlated with TCR sequencing metrics, such as TIL content and the overlap between tumor and blood repertoires.

Using the immunoSEQ assay, TCRB CDR3 regions were amplified from roughly 2.1 micrograms of genomic DNA, or from all available DNA when less than that was on hand. The multiplex PCR relied on 60 forward primers for TCR V beta segments and 13 reverse primers for J beta segments. To estimate the number of reads per starting template, synthetic control templates were added to each sample at limiting dilution. The Illumina HiSeq System generated 87 bp sequencing reads. The source study handled its data this way. PCR and sequencing errors were removed by merging closely related sequences with a nearest neighbor algorithm. TCR overlap was measured as the percentage of unique tumor TCR beta sequences also present in the same patient's peripheral blood. TCRdb holds this immuneACCESS table with in-frame rearrangements only. Some clones are missing; in checked studies, unresolved V genes explain under half, and the rest has no known cause. That table gives V, J and clone size, and the DNA gave D and trimming. The sample includes tens of thousands of clones, with approximately 85% observed a single time. Of the sample, about an eighth is held by the ten largest clones.

Summary of the overall study and its limitations: After dendritic cell vaccination, a higher estimated pretreatment TIL content predicted longer time to progression and overall survival. The cohort was small and heterogeneous, only a few patients had full blood and tumor sets, and even fewer had initial-recurrent tumor pairs. The TCR overlap response model with three groups was called speculative and said to need prospective validation. TCR clonality showed no direct relationship with survival, which suggests that a diverse polyclonal response may be important.

To be selected, patients needed enough residual fresh-frozen tumor tissue and more than two years of available survival data. None of the glioblastoma patients carried an isocitrate dehydrogenase mutation, although molecular status otherwise varied. PBMC were collected before vaccination, two weeks after the third vaccination, and at tumor progression if tumor progression occurred. The Qiagen DNeasy Blood extraction Kit was used to extract genomic DNA. Including cysteine and phenylalanine, the CDR3 has 14 amino acids. The entry retains the CDR3 DNA only, 42 bases that are in frame from base 1. The germline V gene specifies MNHNS as CDR1 and SASEGT as CDR2. Between the V and J ends, shortened by 3 bases and 4 bases respectively, the junction contains 12 bases.

The chain links TRBV6-1 with TRBJ1-2; the D gene is possibly TRBD1, with 5 bases matching. The material sequenced was blood, taken before dendritic cell vaccination. This TCR derives from a human donor with glioblastoma. The CDR3 corresponds to CASSDWGVGYGYTF. The DNA reads TGTGCCAGCAGTGATTGGGGGGTGGGCTATGGCTACACCTTC.